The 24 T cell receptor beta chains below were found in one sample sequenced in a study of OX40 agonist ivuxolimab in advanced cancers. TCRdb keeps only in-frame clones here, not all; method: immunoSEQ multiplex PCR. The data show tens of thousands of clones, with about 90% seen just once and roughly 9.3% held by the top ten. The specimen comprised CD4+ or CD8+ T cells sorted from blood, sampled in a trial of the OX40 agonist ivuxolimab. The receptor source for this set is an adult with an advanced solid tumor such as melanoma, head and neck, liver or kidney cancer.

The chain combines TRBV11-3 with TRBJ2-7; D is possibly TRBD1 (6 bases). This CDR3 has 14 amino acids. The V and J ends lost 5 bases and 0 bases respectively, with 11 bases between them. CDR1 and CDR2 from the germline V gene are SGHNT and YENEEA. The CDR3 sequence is CASSTGLSSYEQYF. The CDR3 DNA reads TGTGCCAGCAGCACAGGGCTCAGCTCCTACGAGCAGTACTTC.

The DNA of the CDR3 is TGTGCCAGCAGTTACGGGCAGGGGCAGCCCCAGCATTTT. Amino acids: CASSYGQGQPQHF. The chain carries TRBV6-5 and TRBJ1-5; a possible D gene is TRBD1 (6 bases). The V and J ends lost 2 bases and 7 bases respectively, with 9 bases between them. The CDR3 is 13 amino acids. Germline lookup yields CDR1 MNHEY and CDR2 SVGAGI.

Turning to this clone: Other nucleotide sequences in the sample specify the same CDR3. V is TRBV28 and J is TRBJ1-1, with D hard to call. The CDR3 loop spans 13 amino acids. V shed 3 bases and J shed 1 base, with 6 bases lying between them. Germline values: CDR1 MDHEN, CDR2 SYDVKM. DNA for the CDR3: TGTGCCAGCAGTTTTCGGGGGAACACTGAAGCTTTCTTT. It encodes CASSFRGNTEAFF. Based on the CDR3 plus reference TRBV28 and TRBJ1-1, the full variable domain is DVKVTQSSRYLVKRTGEKVFLECVQDMDHENMFWYRQDPGLGLRLIYFSYDVKMKEKGDIPEGYSVSREKKERFSLILESASTNQTSMYLCASSFRGNTEAFFGQGTRLTVV.

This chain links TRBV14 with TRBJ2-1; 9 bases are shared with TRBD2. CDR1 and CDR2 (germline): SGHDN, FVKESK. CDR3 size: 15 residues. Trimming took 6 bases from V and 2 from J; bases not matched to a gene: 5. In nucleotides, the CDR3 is TGTGCCAGCAGTCTAATAGCGGGAGCCTACAATGAGCAGTTCTTC. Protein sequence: CASSLIAGAYNEQFF.

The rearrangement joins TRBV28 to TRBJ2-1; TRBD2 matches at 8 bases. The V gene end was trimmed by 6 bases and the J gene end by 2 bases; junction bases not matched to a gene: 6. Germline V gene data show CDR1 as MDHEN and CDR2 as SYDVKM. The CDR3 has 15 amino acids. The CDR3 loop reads CASRGSGSAYNEQFF. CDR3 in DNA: TGTGCCAGCAGAGGAAGCGGGAGTGCCTACAATGAGCAGTTCTTC.

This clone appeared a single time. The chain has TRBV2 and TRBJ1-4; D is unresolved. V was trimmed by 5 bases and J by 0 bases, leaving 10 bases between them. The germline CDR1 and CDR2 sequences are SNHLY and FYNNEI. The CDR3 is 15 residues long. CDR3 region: CASSLTRTTNEKLFF. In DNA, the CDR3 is TGTGCCAGCAGTCTAACCAGGACAACTAATGAAAAACTGTTTTTT.

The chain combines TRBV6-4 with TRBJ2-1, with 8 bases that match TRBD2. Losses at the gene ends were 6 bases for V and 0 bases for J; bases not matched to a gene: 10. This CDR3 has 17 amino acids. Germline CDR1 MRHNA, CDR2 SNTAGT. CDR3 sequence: CASSRGLAEISYNEQFF. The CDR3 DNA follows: TGTGCCAGCAGCCGAGGACTAGCTGAGATCTCCTACAATGAGCAGTTCTTC.

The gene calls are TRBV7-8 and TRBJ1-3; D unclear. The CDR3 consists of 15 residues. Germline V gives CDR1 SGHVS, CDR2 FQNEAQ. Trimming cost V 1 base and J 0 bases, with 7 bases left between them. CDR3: CASSLEGISGNTIYF. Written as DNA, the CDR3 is TGTGCCAGCAGCTTAGAAGGGATCTCTGGAAACACCATATATTTT.

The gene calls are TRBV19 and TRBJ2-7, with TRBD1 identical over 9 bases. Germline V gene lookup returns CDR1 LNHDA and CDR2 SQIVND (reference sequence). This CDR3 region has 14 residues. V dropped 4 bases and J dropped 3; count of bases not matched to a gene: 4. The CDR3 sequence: CASSRTGDLYEQYF. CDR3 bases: TGTGCCAGTAGTAGGACAGGGGATCTCTACGAGCAGTACTTC.

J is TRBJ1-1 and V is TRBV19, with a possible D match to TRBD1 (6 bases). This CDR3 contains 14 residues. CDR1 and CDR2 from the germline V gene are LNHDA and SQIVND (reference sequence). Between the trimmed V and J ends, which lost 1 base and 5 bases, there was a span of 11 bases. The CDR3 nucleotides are TGTGCCAGTAGTATAGCCCGGGGGCGAACTGAAGCTTTCTTT. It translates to CASSIARGRTEAFF.

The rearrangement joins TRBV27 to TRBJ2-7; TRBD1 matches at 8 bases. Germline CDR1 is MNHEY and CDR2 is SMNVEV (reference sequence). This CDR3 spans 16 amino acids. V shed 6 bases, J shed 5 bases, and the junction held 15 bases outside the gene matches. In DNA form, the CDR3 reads TGTGCCAGCAGCTACCAATTCCGGGACAGGCTCCACGAGCAGTACTTC. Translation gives CASSYQFRDRLHEQYF.

The CDR3 here is CASSDRGYGTDTQYF. CDR3 coding DNA: TGTGCCAGCAGTGACAGGGGGTATGGCACAGATACGCAGTATTTT. V is TRBV6-4 and J is TRBJ2-3; D possibly corresponds to TRBD1 (6 bases). The V end was cut by 2 bases, the J end by 1 base, with 10 bases between. The CDR3 runs 15 residues. Germline lookup yields CDR1 MRHNA and CDR2 SNTAGT.

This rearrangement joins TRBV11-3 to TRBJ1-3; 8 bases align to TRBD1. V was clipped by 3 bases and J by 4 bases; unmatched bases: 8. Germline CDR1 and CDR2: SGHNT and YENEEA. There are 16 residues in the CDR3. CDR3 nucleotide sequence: TGTGCCAGCAGCTTTGGCAGGGGGCGAATCGGAAACACCATATATTTT. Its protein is CASSFGRGRIGNTIYF.

The DNA of the CDR3 is TGTGCCAGCACCTCGGTCGGGGGTAACTATGGCTACACCTTC. Amino acid sequence: CASTSVGGNYGYTF. This chain joins TRBV7-9 and TRBJ1-2; possible D gene TRBD1, 5 bases. Germline V gene lookup returns CDR1 SEHNR and CDR2 FQNEAQ (reference sequence). This CDR3 region has 14 residues. V dropped 7 bases and J dropped 1 base, with 13 bases sitting between them. Variable domain in full (rest from reference TRBV7-9 and TRBJ1-2): DTGVSQNPRHKITKRGQNVTFRCDPISEHNRLYWYRQTLGQGPEFLTYFQNEAQLEKSRLLSDRFSAERPKGSFSTLEIQRTEQGDSAMYLCASTSVGGNYGYTFGSGTRLTVV.

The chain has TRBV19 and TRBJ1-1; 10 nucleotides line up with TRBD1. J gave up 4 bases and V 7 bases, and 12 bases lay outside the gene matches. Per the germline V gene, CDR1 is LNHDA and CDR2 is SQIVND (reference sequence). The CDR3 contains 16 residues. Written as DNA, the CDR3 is TGTGCCAGTAAATCAGGACAGGGGGTTGAGGGCACTGAAGCTTTCTTT. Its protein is CASKSGQGVEGTEAFF. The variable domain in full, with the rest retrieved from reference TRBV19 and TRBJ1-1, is DGGITQSPKYLFRKEGQNVTLSCEQNLNHDAMYWYRQDPGQGLRLIYYSQIVNDFQKGDIAEGYSVSREKKESFPLTVTSAQKNPTAFYLCASKSGQGVEGTEAFFGQGTRLTVV.

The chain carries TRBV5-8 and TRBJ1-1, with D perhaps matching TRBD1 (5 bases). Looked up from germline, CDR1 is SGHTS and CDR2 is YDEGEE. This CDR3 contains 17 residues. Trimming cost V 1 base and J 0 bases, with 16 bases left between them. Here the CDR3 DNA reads TGTGCCAGCAGCTTGTCAAGGGGACCCCGGCTGAACACTGAAGCTTTCTTT. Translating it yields CASSLSRGPRLNTEAFF.

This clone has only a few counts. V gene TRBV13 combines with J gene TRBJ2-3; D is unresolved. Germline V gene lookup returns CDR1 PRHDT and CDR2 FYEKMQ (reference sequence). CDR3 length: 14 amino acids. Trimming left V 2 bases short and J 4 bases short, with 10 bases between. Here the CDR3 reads CASSLLARADTQYF. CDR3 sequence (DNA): TGTGCCAGCAGCTTATTGGCCCGGGCAGATACGCAGTATTTT. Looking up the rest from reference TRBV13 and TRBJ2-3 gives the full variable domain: AAGVIQSPRHLIKEKRETATLKCYPIPRHDTVYWYQQGPGQDPQFLISFYEKMQSDKGSIPDRFSAQQFSDYHSELNMSSLELGDSALYFCASSLLARADTQYFGPGTRLTVL.

The CDR3 loop reads CSVDSGNEKLFF. The CDR3 DNA sequence: TGCAGCGTTGATTCGGGGAATGAAAAACTGTTTTTT. The chain is built from TRBV29-1 and TRBJ1-4, with D unclear. The CDR3 is 12 amino acids. CDR1 is SQVTM and CDR2 is ANQGSEA in the germline V gene. Trimming took 3 bases from V and 5 from J, leaving 7 bases between them. Supplemented by reference TRBV29-1 and TRBJ1-4, the full variable domain reads SAVISQKPSRDICQRGTSLTIQCQVDSQVTMMFWYRQQPGQSLTLIATANQGSEATYESGFVIDKFPISRPNLTFSTLTVSNMSPEDSSIYLCSVDSGNEKLFFGSGTQLSVL.

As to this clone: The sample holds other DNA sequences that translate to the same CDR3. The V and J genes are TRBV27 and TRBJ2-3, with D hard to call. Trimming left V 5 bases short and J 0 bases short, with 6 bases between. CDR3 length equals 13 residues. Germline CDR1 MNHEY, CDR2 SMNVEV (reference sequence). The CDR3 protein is CASSLSSTDTQYF. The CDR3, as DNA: TGTGCCAGCAGTCTCTCTAGCACAGATACGCAGTATTTT.

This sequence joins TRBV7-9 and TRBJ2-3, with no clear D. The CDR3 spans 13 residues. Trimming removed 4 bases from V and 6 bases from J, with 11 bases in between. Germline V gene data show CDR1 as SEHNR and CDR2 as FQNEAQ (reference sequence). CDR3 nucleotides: TGTGCCAGCAGCTGGTCCGAGAGGGATACGCAGTATTTT. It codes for CASSWSERDTQYF.

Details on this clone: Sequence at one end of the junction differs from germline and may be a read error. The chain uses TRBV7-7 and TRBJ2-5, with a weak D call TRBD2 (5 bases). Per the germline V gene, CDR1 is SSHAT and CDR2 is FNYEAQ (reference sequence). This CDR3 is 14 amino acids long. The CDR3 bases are TGTGCTAGCAGCTTAGGCGTAGGGAGAGAGACCCAGTACTTC. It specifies CASSLGVGRETQYF.

The CDR3 is CASSLGGQGTDTQYF. The CDR3 DNA is TGTGCCAGCAGCTTAGGGGGACAGGGAACAGATACGCAGTATTTT. This chain uses TRBV11-2 with TRBJ2-3; 9 positions agree with TRBD1. Germline-derived CDR1 and CDR2 are SGHAT and FQNNGV. After removal of 1 base from V and 3 bases from J, the junction contained 2 bases not matched to a gene. This CDR3 is built from 15 residues.

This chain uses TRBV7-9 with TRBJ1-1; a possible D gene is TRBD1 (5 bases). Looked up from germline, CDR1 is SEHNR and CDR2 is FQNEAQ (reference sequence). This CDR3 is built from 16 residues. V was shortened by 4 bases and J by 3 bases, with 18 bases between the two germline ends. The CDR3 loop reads CASSSTWGGVDTEAFF. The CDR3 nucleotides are TGTGCCAGCAGCTCCACTTGGGGGGGGGTTGACACTGAAGCTTTCTTT.

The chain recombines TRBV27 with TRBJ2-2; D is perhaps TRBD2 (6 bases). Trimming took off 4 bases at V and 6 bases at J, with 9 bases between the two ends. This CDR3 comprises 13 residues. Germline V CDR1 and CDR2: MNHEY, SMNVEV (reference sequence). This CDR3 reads CASSSSAAGELFF. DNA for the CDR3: TGTGCCAGCAGTTCTAGCGCAGCCGGGGAGCTGTTTTTT.